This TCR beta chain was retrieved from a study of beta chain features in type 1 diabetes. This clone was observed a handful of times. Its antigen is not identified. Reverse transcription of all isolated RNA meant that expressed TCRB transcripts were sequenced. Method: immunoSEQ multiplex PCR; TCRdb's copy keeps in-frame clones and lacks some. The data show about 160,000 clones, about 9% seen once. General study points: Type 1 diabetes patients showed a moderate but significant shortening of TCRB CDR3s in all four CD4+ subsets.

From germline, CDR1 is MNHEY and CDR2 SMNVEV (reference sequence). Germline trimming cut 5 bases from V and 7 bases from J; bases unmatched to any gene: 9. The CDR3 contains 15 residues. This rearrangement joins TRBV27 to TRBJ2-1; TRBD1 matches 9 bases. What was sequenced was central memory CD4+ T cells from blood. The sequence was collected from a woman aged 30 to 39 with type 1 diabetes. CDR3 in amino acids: CASSALQGARNEQFF. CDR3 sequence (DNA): TGTGCCAGCAGTGCCCTACAGGGGGCGCGGAATGAGCAGTTCTTC.